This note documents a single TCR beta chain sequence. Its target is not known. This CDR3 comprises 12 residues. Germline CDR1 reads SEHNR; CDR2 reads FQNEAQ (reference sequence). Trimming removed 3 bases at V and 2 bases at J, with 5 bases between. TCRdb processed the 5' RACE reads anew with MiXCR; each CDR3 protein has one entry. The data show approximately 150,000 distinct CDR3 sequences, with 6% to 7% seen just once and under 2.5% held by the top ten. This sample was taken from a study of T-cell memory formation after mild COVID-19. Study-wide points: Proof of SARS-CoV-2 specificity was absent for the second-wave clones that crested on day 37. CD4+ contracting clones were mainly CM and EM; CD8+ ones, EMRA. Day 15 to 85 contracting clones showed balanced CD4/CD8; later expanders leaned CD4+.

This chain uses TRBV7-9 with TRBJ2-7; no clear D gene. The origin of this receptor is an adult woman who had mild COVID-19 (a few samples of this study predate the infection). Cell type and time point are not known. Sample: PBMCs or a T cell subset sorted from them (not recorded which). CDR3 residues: CASSLRPYEQYF. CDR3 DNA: TGTGCCAGCAGCTTGCGCCCCTACGAGCAGTACTTC.